This T cell receptor (beta chain) was observed in a study of T cell repertoires in cytomegalovirus infection. Study at large: HLA-B-restricted CMV epitopes that are well studied, plus recently identified HLA-C-restricted ones, were used by the study. Study-wide results and caveats: HLA-C-restricted CMV clonotypes gave the most frequent clonotype in two of eight donors.

TCRdb itself ran the reads through MiXCR, one entry per CDR3 protein. Here the sample spans roughly 990,000 distinct CDR3 sequences, approximately 32% being singletons. This clonotype was detected ten times or more. What it binds is unknown. This CDR3 region has 14 residues. The V and J ends lost 4 bases and 6 bases, in that order; junction bases with no gene match: 4. Germline CDR1 reads MNHNY; CDR2 reads SVGAGI (reference sequence). This clonotype was obtained from a human donor in good health (CMV status not recorded). Some clones in this sample may be carry-over from other donors' samples. V and J are TRBV6-6 and TRBJ2-1; 9 bases match TRBD2. The starting material was cultured CD8+ T cells from PBMCs, obtained from culture after CMV antigen stimulation. Here the CDR3 reads CASSLRGGPNEQFF. The CDR3 nucleotides read TGTGCCAGCAGTTTGCGGGGGGGCCCCAATGAGCAGTTCTTC.